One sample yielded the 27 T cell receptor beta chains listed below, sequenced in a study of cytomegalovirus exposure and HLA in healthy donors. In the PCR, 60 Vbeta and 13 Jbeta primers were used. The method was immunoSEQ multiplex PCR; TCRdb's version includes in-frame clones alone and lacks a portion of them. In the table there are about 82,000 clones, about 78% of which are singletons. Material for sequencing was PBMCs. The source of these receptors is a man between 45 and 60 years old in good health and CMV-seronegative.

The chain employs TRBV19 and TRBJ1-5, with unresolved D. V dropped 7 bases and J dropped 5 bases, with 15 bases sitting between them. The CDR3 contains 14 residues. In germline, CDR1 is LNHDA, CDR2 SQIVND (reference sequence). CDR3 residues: CASTPPGLYQPQHF. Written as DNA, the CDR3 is TGTGCCAGTACCCCCCCAGGCCTTTATCAGCCCCAGCATTTT.

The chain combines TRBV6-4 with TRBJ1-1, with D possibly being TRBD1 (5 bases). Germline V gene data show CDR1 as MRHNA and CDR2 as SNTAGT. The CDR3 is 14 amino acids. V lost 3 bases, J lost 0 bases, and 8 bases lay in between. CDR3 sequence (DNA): TGTGCCAGCAGTGAGACAGATATGAACACTGAAGCTTTCTTT. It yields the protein CASSETDMNTEAFF.

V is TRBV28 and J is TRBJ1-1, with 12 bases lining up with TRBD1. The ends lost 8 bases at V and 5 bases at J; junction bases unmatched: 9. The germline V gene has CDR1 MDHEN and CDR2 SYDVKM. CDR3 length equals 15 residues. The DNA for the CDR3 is TGTGCCAGCGGTATGGGACAGGGGGCGGGGACTGAAGCTTTCTTT. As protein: CASGMGQGAGTEAFF.

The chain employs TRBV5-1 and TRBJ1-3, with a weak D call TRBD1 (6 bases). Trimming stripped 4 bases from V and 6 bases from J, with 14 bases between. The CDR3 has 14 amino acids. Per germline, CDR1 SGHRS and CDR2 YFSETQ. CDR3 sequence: CASSADSELNTIYF. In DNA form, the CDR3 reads TGCGCCAGCAGCGCGGACAGCGAGTTAAACACCATATATTTT.

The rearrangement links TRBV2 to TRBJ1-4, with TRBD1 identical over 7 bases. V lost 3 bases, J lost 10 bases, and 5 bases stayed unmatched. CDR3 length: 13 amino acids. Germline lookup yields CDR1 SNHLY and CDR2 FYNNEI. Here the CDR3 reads CASSEVGDRKLFF. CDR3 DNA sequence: TGTGCCAGCAGTGAGGTCGGGGACAGAAAACTGTTTTTT.

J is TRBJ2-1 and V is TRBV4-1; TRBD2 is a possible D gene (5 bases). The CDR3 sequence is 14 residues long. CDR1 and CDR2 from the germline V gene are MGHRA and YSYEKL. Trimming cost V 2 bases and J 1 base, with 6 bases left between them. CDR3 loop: CASSQSGSYNEQFF. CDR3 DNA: TGCGCCAGCAGCCAAAGCGGATCCTACAATGAGCAGTTCTTC.

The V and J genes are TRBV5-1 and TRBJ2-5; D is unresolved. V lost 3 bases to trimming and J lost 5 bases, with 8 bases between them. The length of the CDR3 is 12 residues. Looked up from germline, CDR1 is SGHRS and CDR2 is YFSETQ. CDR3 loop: CASSSNVETQYF. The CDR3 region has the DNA TGCGCCAGCAGCTCTAACGTGGAGACCCAGTACTTC.

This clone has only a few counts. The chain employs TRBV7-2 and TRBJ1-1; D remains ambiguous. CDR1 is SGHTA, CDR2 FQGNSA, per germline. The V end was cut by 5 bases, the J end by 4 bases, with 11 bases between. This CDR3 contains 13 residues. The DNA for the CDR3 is TGTGCCAGCAGCCTCGCTACTCCCACTGAAGCTTTCTTT. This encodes CASSLATPTEAFF.

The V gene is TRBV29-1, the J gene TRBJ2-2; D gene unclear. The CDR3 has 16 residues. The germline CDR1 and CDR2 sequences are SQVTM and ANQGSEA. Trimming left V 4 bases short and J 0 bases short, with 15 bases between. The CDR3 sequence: CSVAVGSTSNTGELFF. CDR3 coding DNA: TGCAGCGTTGCGGTCGGGTCTACTTCGAACACCGGGGAGCTGTTTTTT.

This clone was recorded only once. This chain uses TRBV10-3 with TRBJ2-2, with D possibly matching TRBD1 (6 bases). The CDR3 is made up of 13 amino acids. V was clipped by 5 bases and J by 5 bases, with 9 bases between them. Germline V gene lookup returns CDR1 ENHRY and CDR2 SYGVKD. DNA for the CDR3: TGTGCCATCAGTACCACAGGGACCGGGGAGCTGTTTTTT. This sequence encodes CAISTTGTGELFF.

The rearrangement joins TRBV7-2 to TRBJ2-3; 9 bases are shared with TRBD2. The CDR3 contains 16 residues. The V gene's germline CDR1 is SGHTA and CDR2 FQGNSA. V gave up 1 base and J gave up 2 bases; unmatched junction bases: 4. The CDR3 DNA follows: TGTGCCAGCAGCTTAGGGGCGGGGGGGTCCACAGATACGCAGTATTTT. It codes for CASSLGAGGSTDTQYF. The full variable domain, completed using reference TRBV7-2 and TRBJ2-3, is GAGVSQSPSNKVTEKGKDVELRCDPISGHTALYWYRQSLGQGLEFLIYFQGNSAPDKSGLPSDRFSAERTGGSVSTLTIQRTQQEDSAVYLCASSLGAGGSTDTQYFGPGTRLTVL.

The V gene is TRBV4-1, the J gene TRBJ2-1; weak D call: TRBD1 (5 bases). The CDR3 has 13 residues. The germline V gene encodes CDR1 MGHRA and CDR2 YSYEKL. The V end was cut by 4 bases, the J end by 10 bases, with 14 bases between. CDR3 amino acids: CASSPQQGTEQFF. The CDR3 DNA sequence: TGCGCCAGCAGCCCTCAGCAGGGAACGGAGCAGTTCTTC.

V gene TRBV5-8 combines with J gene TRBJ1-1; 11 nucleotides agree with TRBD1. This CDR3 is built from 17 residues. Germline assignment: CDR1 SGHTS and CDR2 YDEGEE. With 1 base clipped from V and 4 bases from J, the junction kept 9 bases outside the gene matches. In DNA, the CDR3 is TGTGCCAGCAGCTTGTCCCGGACAGGGGGCTTTGGCACTGAAGCTTTCTTT. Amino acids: CASSLSRTGGFGTEAFF.

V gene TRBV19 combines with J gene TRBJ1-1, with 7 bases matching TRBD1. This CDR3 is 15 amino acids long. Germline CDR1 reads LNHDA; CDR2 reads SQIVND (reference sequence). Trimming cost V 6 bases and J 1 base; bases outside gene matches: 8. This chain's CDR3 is CASRWRTGANTEAFF. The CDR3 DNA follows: TGTGCCAGTAGGTGGAGGACAGGAGCGAACACTGAAGCTTTCTTT.

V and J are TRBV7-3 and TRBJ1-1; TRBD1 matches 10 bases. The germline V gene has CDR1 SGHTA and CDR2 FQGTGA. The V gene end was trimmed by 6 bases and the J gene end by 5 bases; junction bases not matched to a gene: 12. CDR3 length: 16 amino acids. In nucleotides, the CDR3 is TGTGCCAGCAGGGAACCGGGACAGGGGACTGGAACTGAAGCTTTCTTT. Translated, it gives CASREPGQGTGTEAFF.

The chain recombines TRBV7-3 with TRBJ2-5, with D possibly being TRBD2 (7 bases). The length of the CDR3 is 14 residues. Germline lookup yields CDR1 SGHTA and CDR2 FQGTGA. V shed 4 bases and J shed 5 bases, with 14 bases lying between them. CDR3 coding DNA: TGTGCCAGCAGCTCCATAGGGGGGGACGAGACCCAGTACTTC. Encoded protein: CASSSIGGDETQYF. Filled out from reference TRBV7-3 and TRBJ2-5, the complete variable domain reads GAGVSQTPSNKVTEKGKYVELRCDPISGHTALYWYRQSLGQGPEFLIYFQGTGAADDSGLPNDRFFAVRPEGSVSTLKIQRTERGDSAVYLCASSSIGGDETQYFGPGTRLLVL.

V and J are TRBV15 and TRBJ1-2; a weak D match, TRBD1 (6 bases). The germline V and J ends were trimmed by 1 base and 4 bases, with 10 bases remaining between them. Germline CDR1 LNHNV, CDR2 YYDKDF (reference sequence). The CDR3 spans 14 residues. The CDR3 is CATSRAGESYGYTF. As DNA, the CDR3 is TGTGCCACCAGCAGAGCAGGGGAGAGCTATGGCTACACCTTC.

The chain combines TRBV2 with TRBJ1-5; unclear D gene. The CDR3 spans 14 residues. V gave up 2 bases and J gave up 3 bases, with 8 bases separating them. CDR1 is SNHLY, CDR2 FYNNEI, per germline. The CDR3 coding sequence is TGTGCCAGCAGTGAAAAACTGGTCAATCAGCCCCAGCATTTT. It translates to CASSEKLVNQPQHF.

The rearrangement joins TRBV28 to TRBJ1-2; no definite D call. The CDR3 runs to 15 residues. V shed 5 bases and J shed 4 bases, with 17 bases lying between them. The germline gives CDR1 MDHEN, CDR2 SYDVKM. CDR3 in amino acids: CASSRHLTNPYGYTF. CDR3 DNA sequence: TGTGCCAGCAGTAGACACCTAACGAACCCCTATGGCTACACCTTC.

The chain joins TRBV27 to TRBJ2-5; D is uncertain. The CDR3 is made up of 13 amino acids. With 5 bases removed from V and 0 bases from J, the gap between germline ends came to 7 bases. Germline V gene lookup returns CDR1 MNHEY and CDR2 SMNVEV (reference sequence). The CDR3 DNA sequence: TGTGCCAGCAGTAAACAGTACCAAGAGACCCAGTACTTC. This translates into CASSKQYQETQYF.

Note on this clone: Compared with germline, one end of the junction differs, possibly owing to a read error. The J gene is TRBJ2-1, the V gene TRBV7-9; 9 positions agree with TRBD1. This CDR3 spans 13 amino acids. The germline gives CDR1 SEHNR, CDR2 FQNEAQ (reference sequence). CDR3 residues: CSSSFGQGNEQFF. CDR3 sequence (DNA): TGTTCCAGCAGCTTTGGACAGGGGAATGAGCAGTTCTTC.

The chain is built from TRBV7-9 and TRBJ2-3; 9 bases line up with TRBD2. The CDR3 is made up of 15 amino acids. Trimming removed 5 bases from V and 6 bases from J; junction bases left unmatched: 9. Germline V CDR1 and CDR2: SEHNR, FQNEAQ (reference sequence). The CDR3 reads CASSNFAGGPDTQYF. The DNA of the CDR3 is TGTGCCAGCAGCAACTTCGCGGGGGGGCCTGATACGCAGTATTTT.

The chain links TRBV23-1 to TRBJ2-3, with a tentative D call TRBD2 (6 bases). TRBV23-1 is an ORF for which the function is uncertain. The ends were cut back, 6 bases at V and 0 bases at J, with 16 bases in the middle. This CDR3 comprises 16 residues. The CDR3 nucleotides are TGCGCCAGCAGCGCCCTTCCGGGGGACAGCACAGATACGCAGTATTTT. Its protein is CASSALPGDSTDTQYF.

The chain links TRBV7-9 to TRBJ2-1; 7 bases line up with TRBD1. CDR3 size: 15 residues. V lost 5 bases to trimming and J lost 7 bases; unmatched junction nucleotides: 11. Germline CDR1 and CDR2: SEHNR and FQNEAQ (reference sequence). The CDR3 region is CASSGTPGTDNEQFF. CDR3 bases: TGTGCCAGCAGCGGAACCCCCGGGACAGATAATGAGCAGTTCTTC. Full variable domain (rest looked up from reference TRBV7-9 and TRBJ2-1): DTGVSQNPRHKITKRGQNVTFRCDPISEHNRLYWYRQTLGQGPEFLTYFQNEAQLEKSRLLSDRFSAERPKGSFSTLEIQRTEQGDSAMYLCASSGTPGTDNEQFFGPGTRLTVL.

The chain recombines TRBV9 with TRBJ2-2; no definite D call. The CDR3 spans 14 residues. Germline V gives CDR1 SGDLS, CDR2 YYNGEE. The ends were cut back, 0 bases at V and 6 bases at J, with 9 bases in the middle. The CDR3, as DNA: TGTGCCAGCAGCGTAGGCAGTAATGCCGGGGAGCTGTTTTTT. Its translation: CASSVGSNAGELFF.

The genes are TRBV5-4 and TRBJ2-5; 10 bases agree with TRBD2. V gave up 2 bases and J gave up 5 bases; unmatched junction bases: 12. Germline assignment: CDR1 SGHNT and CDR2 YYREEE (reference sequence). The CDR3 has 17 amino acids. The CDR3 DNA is TGTGCCAGCAGCTTCGGTAGCGGGGGGTCCAGTTGGGAGACCCAGTACTTC. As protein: CASSFGSGGSSWETQYF.

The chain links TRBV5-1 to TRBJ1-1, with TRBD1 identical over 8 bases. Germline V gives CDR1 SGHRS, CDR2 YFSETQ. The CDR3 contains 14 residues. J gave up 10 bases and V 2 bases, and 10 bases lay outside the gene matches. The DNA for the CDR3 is TGCGCCAGCAGCTTAGACAGGGGCGGTTTGGGAGCTTTCTTT. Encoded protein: CASSLDRGGLGAFF. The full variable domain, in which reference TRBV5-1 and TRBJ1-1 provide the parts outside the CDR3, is KAGVTQTPRYLIKTRGQQVTLSCSPISGHRSVSWYQQTPGQGLQFLFEYFSETQRNKGNFPGRFSGRQFSNSRSEMNVSTLELGDSALYLCASSLDRGGLGAFFGQGTRLTVV.